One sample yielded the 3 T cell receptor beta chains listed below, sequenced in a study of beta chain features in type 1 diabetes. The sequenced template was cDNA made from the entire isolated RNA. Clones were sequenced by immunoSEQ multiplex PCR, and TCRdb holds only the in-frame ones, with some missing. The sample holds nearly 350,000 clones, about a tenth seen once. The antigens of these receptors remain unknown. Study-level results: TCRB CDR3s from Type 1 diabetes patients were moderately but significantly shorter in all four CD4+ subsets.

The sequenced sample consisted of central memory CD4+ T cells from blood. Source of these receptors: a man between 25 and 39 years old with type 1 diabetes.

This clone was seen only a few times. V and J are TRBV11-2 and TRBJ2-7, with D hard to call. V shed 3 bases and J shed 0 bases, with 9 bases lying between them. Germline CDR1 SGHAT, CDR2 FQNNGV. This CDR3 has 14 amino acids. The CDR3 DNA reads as TGTGCCAGCAGCTTCTCCAGGCCCTCCTACGAGCAGTACTTC. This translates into CASSFSRPSYEQYF.

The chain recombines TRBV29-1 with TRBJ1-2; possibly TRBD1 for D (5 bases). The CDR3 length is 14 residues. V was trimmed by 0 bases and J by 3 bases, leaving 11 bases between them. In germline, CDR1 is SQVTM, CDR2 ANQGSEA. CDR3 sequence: CSVEDREGYYGYTF. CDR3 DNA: TGCAGCGTTGAAGATCGTGAGGGGTACTATGGCTACACCTTC.

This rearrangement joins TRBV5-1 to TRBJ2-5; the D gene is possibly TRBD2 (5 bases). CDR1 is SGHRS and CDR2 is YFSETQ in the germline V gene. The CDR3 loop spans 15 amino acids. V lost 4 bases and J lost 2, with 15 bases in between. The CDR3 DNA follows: TGCGCCAGCAGCCCGCCCCGCTCGGGGCAAGAGACCCAGTACTTC. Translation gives CASSPPRSGQETQYF. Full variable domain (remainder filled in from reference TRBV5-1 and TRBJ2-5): KAGVTQTPRYLIKTRGQQVTLSCSPISGHRSVSWYQQTPGQGLQFLFEYFSETQRNKGNFPGRFSGRQFSNSRSEMNVSTLELGDSALYLCASSPPRSGQETQYFGPGTRLLVL.